This T cell receptor beta chain originates from a study of blood T cell repertoires in COVID-19. The protocol was immunoSEQ multiplex PCR, while the TCRdb copy is restricted to in-frame clones and leaves out a portion. The repertoire holds some 250,000 clones, over 70% seen once, with approximately 6% in the top ten. Source material: peripheral blood. The TCR was taken from a man older than 75 with acute or convalescent COVID-19.

The chain's CDR3 is CASRPYRDGQPQHF. CDR3 nucleotide sequence: TGTGCCAGCAGACCTTACAGGGACGGTCAGCCCCAGCATTTT. The chain joins TRBV6-5 to TRBJ1-5, with a tentative D call TRBD1 (6 bases). From germline, CDR1 is MNHEY and CDR2 SVGAGI. Trimming left V 6 bases short and J 6 bases short, with 15 bases between. The CDR3 extends over 14 amino acids.